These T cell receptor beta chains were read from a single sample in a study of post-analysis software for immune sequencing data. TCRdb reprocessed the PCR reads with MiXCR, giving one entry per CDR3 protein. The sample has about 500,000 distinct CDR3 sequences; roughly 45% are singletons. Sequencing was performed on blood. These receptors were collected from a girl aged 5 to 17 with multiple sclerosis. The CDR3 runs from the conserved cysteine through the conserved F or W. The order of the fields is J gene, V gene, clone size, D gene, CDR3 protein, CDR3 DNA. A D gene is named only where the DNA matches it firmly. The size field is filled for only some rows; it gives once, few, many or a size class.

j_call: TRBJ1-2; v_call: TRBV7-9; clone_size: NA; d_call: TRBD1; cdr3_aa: CASSLPGGLVDGYTF; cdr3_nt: TGTGCCAGCAGCTTACCAGGGGGCCTCGTAGATGGCTACACCTTC
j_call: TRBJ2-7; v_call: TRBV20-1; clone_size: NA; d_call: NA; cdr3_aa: CSANRAEVWGSEQYF; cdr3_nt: TGCAGTGCTAACCGGGCCGAAGTTTGGGGCTCCGAGCAGTACTTC
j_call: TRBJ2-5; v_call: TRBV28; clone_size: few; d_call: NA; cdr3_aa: CASSSPTDGQETQYF; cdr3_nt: TGTGCCAGCAGTTCGCCAACAGACGGACAAGAGACCCAGTACTTC
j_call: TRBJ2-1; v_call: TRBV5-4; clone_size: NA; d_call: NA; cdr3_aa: CASSVLGGNEQFF; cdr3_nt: TGTGCCAGCAGCGTGTTAGGGGGGAATGAGCAGTTCTTC
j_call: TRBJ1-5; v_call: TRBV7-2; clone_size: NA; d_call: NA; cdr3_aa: CASSLRPWGNQPQHF; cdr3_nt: TGTGCCAGCAGCTTACGGCCCTGGGGCAATCAGCCCCAGCATTTT
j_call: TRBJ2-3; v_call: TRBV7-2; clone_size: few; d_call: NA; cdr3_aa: CASRKEGGIGTDTQYF; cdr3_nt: TGTGCCAGCAGAAAAGAGGGTGGGATCGGCACAGATACGCAGTATTTT
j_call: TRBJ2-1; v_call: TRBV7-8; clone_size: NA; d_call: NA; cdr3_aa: CAGSLSSPYSSYNEQFF; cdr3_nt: TGTGCCGGCAGCTTATCTTCTCCCTACAGCTCCTACAATGAGCAGTTCTTC
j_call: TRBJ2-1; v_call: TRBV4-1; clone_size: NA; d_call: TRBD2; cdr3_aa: CASSQEGASGSYNEQFF; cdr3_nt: TGCGCCAGCAGCCAAGAGGGCGCTAGCGGGAGCTACAATGAGCAGTTCTTC
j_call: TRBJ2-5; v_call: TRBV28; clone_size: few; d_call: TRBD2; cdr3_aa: CASSKGLAGEETQYF; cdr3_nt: TGTGCCAGCAGTAAAGGACTAGCGGGAGAAGAGACCCAGTACTTC
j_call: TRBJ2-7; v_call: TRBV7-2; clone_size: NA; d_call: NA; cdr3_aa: CASSPDRYRVEQYF; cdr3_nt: TGTGCCAGCAGCCCGGACCGCTACAGGGTTGAGCAGTACTTC
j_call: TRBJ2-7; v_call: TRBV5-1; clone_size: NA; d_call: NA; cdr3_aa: CASSREGTPSYEQYF; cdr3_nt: TGCGCCAGCAGCCGCGAAGGGACACCCTCCTACGAGCAGTACTTC
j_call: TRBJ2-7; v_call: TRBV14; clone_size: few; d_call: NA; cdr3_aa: CASSQRTDRYEQYF; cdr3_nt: TGTGCCAGCAGCCAACGGACAGACCGATACGAGCAGTACTTC
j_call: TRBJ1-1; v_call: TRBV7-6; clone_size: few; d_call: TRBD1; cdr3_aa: CASSFQAGGYMNTEAFF; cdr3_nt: TGTGCCAGCAGCTTCCAAGCAGGGGGCTATATGAACACTGAAGCTTTCTTT
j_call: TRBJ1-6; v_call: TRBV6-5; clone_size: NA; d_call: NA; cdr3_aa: CASSRTGYNSPLHF; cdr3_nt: TGTGCCAGCAGTCGGACGGGTTATAATTCACCCCTCCACTTT
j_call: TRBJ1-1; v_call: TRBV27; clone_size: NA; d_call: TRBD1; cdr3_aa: CASSYTGGGTEAFF; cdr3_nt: TGTGCCAGCAGTTACACAGGGGGGGGAACTGAAGCTTTCTTT
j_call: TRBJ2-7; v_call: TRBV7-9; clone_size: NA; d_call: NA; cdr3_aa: CASSSRYSGTDAYEQYF; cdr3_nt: TGTGCCAGCAGCTCGAGATACTCCGGGACGGATGCTTACGAGCAGTACTTC
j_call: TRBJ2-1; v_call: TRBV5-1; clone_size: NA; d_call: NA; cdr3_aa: CASSLEGPEQFF; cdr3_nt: TGCGCCAGCAGCTTGGAAGGGCCAGAGCAGTTCTTC
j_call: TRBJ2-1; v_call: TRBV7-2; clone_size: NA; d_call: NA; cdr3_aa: CASSWTVGSYNEQFF; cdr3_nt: TGTGCCAGCAGCTGGACAGTTGGCTCCTACAATGAGCAGTTCTTC
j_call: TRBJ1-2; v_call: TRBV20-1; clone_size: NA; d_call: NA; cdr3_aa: CSARTGTANSGYTF; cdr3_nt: TGCAGTGCTAGAACGGGGACCGCTAACTCTGGCTACACCTTC
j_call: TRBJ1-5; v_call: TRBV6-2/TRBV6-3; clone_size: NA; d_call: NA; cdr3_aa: CASSYGHLSNQPQHF; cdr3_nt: TGTGCCAGCAGTTACGGACACCTTAGCAATCAGCCCCAGCATTTT
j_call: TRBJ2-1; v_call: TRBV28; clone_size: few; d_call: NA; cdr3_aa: CASSPRGAGYVAYNEQFF; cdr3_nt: TGTGCCAGCAGCCCCCGGGGAGCGGGCTATGTGGCCTACAATGAGCAGTTCTTC
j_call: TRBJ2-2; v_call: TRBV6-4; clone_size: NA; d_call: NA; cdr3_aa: CASSDSAGSDTGELFF; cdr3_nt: TGTGCCAGCAGTGACTCGGCAGGGTCGGACACCGGGGAGCTGTTTTTT
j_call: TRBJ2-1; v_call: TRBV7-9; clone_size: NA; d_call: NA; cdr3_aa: CASSSGTPRNEQFF; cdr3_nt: TGTGCCAGCAGCTCCGGGACTCCCAGGAATGAGCAGTTCTTC
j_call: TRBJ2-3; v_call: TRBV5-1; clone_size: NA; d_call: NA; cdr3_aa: CASSFGQGSTDTLYF; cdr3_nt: NA
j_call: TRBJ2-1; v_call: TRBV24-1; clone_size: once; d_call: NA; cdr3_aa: CATSDGRGWAGEQFF; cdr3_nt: TGTGCCACCAGTGATGGCCGGGGATGGGCGGGTGAGCAGTTCTTC
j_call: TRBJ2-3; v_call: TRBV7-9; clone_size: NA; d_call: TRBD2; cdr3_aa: CASSRSGRKGDTQYF; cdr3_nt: TGTGCCAGCAGCCGAAGCGGGAGGAAAGGAGATACGCAGTATTTT
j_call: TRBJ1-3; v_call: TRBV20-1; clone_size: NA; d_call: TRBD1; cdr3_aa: CSARGTGDGNTIYF; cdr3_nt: TGCAGTGCTAGAGGGACAGGGGACGGAAACACCATATATTTT
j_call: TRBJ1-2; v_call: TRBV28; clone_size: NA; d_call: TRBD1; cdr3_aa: CASSLFGQGLRGYTF; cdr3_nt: TGTGCCAGCAGTTTATTCGGACAGGGCCTAAGGGGCTACACCTTC
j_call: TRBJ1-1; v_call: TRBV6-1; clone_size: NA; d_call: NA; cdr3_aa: CASTLAPGQTGKGTEAFF; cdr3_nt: TGTGCCAGCACACTAGCCCCAGGCCAAACAGGGAAGGGCACTGAAGCTTTCTTT
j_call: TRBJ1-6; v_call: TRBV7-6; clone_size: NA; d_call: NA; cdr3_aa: CASSQDAGYNSPLHF; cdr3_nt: TGTGCCAGCAGCCAAGACGCCGGTTATAATTCACCCCTCCACTTT
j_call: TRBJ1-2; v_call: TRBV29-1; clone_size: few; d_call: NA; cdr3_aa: CSVEEGYTF; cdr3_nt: TGCAGCGTTGAAGAAGGCTACACCTTC
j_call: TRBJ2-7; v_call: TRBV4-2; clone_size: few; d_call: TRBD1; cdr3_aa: CASSHQFGTERNEQYF; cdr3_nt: TGTGCCAGCAGCCATCAGTTCGGGACAGAAAGGAACGAGCAGTACTTC
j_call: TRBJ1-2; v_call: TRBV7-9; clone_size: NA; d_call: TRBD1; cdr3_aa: CASSLARGGGYYGYTF; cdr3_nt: TGTGCCAGCAGCTTAGCGCGTGGAGGGGGCTACTATGGCTACACCTTC
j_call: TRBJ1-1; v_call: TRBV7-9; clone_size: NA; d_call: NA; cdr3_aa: CASSLDGFTEAFF; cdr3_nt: TGTGCCAGCAGCTTAGACGGTTTTACTGAAGCTTTCTTT
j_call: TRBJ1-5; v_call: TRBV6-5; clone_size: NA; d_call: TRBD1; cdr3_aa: CASRDRGRGSQHF; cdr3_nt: TGTGCCAGCAGGGACAGGGGGCGGGGGTCCCAGCATTTT
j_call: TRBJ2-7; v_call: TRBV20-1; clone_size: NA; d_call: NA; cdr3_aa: CSARDPGMGVYEQYF; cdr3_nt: TGCAGTGCTAGAGACCCCGGCATGGGAGTCTACGAGCAGTACTTC
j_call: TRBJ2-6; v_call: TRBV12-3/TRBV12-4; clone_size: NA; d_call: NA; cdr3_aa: CAAGSGANVLTF; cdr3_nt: TGTGCCGCAGGCTCTGGGGCCAACGTCCTGACTTTC
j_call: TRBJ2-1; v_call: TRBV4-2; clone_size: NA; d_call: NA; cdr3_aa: CASSQERGFPNYNEQFF; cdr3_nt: TGTGCCAGCAGCCAAGAGAGGGGATTTCCCAACTACAATGAGCAGTTCTTC
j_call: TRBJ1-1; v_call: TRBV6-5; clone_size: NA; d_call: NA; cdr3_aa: CASSYRQMNTEAFF; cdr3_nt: TGTGCCAGCAGTTACCGACAGATGAACACTGAAGCTTTCTTT
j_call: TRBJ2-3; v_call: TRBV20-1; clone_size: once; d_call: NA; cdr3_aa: CSATALAASTDTQYF; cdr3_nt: TGCAGTGCTACGGCCTTAGCGGCTAGCACAGATACGCAGTATTTT
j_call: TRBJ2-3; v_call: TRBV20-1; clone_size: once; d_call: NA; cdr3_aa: CSAPDTSRSTDTQYF; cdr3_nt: TGCAGTGCCCCGGACACTAGCCGATCCACAGATACGCAGTATTTT
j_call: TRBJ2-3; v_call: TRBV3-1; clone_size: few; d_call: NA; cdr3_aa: CASSPTGLTDTQYF; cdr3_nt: TGTGCCAGCAGCCCTACAGGGCTGACAGATACGCAGTATTTT
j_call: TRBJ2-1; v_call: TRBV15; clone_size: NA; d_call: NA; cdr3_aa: CATSRGSGEQFF; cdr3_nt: TGTGCCACCAGCAGAGGATCGGGTGAGCAGTTCTTC
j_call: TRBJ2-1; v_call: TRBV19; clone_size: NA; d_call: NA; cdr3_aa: CASSIDPAGGAQDEQFF; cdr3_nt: TGTGCCAGTAGTATAGATCCTGCGGGCGGAGCTCAGGATGAGCAGTTCTTC
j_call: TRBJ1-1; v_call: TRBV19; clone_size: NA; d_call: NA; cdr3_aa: CASSTRWGTEAFF; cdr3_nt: TGTGCCAGTAGTACCCGTTGGGGTACTGAAGCTTTCTTT